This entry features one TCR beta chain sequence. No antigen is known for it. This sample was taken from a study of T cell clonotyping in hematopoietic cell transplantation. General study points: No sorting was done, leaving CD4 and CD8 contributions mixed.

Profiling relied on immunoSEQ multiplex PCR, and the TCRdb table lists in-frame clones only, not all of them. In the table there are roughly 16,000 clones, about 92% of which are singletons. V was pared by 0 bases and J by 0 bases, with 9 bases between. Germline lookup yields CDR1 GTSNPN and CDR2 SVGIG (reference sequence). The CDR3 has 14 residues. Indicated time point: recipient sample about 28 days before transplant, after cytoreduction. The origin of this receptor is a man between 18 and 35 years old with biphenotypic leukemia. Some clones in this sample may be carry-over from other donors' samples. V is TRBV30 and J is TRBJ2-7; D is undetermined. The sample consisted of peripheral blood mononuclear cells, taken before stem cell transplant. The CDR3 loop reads CAWSVPPISYEQYF. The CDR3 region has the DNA TGTGCCTGGAGTGTACCACCGATCTCCTACGAGCAGTACTTC.